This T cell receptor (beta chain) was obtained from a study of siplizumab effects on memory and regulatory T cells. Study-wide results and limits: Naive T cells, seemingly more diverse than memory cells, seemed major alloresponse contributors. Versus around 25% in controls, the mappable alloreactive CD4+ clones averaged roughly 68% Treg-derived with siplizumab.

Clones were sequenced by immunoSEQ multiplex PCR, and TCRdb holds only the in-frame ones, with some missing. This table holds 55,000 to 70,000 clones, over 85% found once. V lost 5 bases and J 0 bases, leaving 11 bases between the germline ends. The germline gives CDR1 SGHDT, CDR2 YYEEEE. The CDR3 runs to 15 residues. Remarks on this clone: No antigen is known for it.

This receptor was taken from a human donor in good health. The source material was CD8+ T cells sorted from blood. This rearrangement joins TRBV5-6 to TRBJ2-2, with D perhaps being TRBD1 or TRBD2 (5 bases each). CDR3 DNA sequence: TGTGCCAGCAGTACCGGGACCGCGAACACCGGGGAGCTGTTTTTT. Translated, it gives CASSTGTANTGELFF.